Listed here is a single T cell receptor beta chain. Its target is not known. The CDR3 consists of 13 residues. The sample is drawn from a study of shared clonotypes between healthy human individuals. Points from the study as a whole: The four-donor shared clonotypes exceeded non-shared clonotypes in generation probability, with non-shared ones scoring lower. An effect of sequencing depth on clonotype sharing among donors was expected.

Deep-level settings were used for running the assay. Some clones are missing from TCRdb's copy, which holds only in-frame ones; the method was immunoSEQ multiplex PCR. The data hold approximately 2,200,000 clones, with about 92% observed a single time. Naive CD8 cells lacked CD45RO and underwent positive selection for CCR7, leaving out terminally differentiated effector memory CD45RA+ cells. This receptor was identified in a young man in good health. Some clones in this sample may be carry-over from other donors' samples. Material: naive CD8+ T cells from PBMCs. This chain uses TRBV21-1 with TRBJ2-7. TRBV21-1 is reported as a pseudogene. CDR3 sequence (DNA): TGTGCCAGCAGCAAAAAGGTGAGCTACGAGCAGTACTTC. Amino acid sequence: CASSKKVSYEQYF.